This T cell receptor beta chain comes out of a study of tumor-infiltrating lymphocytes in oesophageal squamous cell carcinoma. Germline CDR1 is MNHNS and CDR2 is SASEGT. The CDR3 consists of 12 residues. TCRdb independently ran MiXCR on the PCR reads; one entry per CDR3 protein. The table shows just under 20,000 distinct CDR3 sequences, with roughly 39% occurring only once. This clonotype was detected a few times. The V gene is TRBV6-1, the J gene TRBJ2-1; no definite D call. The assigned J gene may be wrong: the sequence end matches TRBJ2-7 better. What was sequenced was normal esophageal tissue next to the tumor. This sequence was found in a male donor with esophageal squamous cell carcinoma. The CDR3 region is CASSPPPNEQYF. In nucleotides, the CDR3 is TGTGCCAGCAGCCCCCCCCCTAATGAGCAGTACTTC.